Below are 25 T cell receptor beta chains sequenced from a single sample in a study of shared clonotypes between healthy human individuals. The method was immunoSEQ multiplex PCR; TCRdb's version includes in-frame clones alone and lacks a portion of them. The sample contains about 340,000 clones, roughly 80% of which appear only once. Sample: memory CD4+ T cells sorted from blood. Subset in this sample: CD45RA-negative fraction. Every receptor here comes from a young man in good health.

The rearrangement links TRBV5-1 to TRBJ2-7; D is possibly TRBD2 (6 bases). Germline CDR1 is SGHRS and CDR2 is YFSETQ. There are 15 residues in the CDR3. V was pared by 7 bases and J by 8 bases, with 25 bases between. CDR3 nucleotide sequence: TGCGCCAGCGGGCGAAGAGTGGCGGGAATGGACAAGCAGTACTTC. Protein sequence: CASGRRVAGMDKQYF.

This chain uses TRBV27 with TRBJ2-7; D gene uncertain. With 5 bases removed from V and 6 bases from J, the gap between germline ends came to 17 bases. Germline V lookup: CDR1 MNHEY, CDR2 SMNVEV (reference sequence). The CDR3 spans 14 residues. Here the CDR3 DNA reads TGTGCCAGCAGTACCGGACCGGAAACCCTCGAGCAGTACTTC. Translated: CASSTGPETLEQYF.

The table lists this clone with many counts. This sequence joins TRBV29-1 and TRBJ2-1; either TRBD1 or TRBD2 may supply D (5 bases each). The CDR3 sequence is 12 residues long. Germline V gene lookup returns CDR1 SQVTM and CDR2 ANQGSEA. V lost 4 bases and J lost 9, with 13 bases in between. The CDR3 here is CSVGGSGGEQFF. CDR3 DNA sequence: TGCAGCGTTGGGGGGAGCGGCGGTGAGCAGTTCTTC.

The V and J genes are TRBV2 and TRBJ2-7; perhaps TRBD2 as D (5 bases). The CDR3 has 13 amino acids. Germline loops: CDR1 SNHLY, CDR2 FYNNEI. V was pared by 7 bases and J by 3 bases, with 13 bases between. The CDR3 nucleotides read TGTGCCAGCATGGTACGTCGGGACTACGAGCAGTACTTC. This codes for CASMVRRDYEQYF.

This clone was recorded many times. V is TRBV7-9 and J is TRBJ2-3, with no clear D. The germline gives CDR1 SEHNR, CDR2 FQNEAQ (reference sequence). Trimming pared 1 base from V and 3 bases from J, leaving 20 bases between. This CDR3 contains 18 residues. The CDR3 loop reads CASSLGYSDRRNTDTQYF. CDR3 sequence (DNA): TGTGCCAGCAGCTTAGGGTACAGCGATCGGCGGAATACAGATACGCAGTATTTT.

The chain has TRBV7-9 and TRBJ2-6; no clear D gene. The CDR3 length is 14 residues. The germline V and J ends were trimmed by 10 bases and 0 bases, with 10 bases remaining between them. CDR1 and CDR2 (germline): SEHNR, FQNEAQ (reference sequence). CDR3 nucleotides: TGTGCCACCCGGGCTTACTCTGGGGCCAACGTCCTGACTTTC. Its translation is CATRAYSGANVLTF.

V usage is TRBV5-1 and J usage is TRBJ1-1; 7 positions match TRBD1. V lost 4 bases, J lost 0 bases, and 9 bases stayed unmatched. The CDR3 spans 16 residues. The V gene's germline CDR1 is SGHRS and CDR2 YFSETQ. The CDR3 nucleotides are TGCGCCAGCAGCCTCGGGAGACAGGGATTGAACACTGAAGCTTTCTTT. Translation gives CASSLGRQGLNTEAFF.

V and J are TRBV9 and TRBJ2-1, with 10 bases aligning to TRBD2. Trimming took 0 bases from V and 6 from J; bases not matched to a gene: 9. CDR1 and CDR2 (germline): SGDLS, YYNGEE. CDR3 length equals 17 residues. This chain's CDR3 is CASSVVSGRTLLNEQFF. The CDR3 nucleotides are TGTGCCAGCAGCGTAGTTAGCGGGAGGACACTACTCAATGAGCAGTTCTTC.

This clone was seen a handful of times. This sequence joins TRBV10-3 and TRBJ1-5; D remains unclear. V was cut by 4 bases and J by 2 bases, with 6 bases left in between. The CDR3 length is 13 residues. CDR1 is ENHRY, CDR2 SYGVKD, per germline. CDR3 region: CAISGTGNQPQHF. The CDR3 region has the DNA TGTGCCATCAGTGGAACAGGCAATCAGCCCCAGCATTTT.

The chain has TRBV5-1 and TRBJ1-5; D gene ambiguous. This CDR3 contains 15 residues. V was shortened by 2 bases and J by 5 bases, with 14 bases between the two germline ends. CDR1 is SGHRS, CDR2 YFSETQ, per germline. The CDR3 loop reads CASSFGPLEDQPQHF. The CDR3 DNA is TGCGCCAGCAGCTTCGGACCCCTGGAGGATCAGCCCCAGCATTTT.

This chain joins TRBV18 and TRBJ2-3; possibly TRBD1 for D (5 bases). Trimming pared 1 base from V and 3 bases from J, leaving 11 bases between. The length of the CDR3 is 15 residues. CDR1 is KGHSH, CDR2 LQKENI, per germline. Here the CDR3 reads CASSPRSRATDTQYF. As DNA, the CDR3 is TGTGCCAGCTCACCACGATCCAGGGCAACAGATACGCAGTATTTT.

This clone showed up just once. This chain connects TRBV2 to TRBJ2-7; D may correspond to TRBD1 or TRBD2 (6 bases each). Germline CDR1 SNHLY, CDR2 FYNNEI. The CDR3 spans 15 residues. Trimming left V 4 bases short and J 2 bases short, with 15 bases between. This CDR3 reads CASSVFSGATYEQYF. The CDR3 nucleotides read TGTGCCAGCAGTGTTTTTTCGGGGGCCACCTACGAGCAGTACTTC.

There are a few counts of this clone. This sequence joins TRBV2 and TRBJ2-3, with a possible D match to TRBD1 (6 bases). CDR3 length equals 10 residues. Trimming removed 8 bases at V and 10 bases at J, with 10 bases between. The germline V gene encodes CDR1 SNHLY and CDR2 FYNNEI. The CDR3 sequence is CASRDKAQYF. DNA of the CDR3: TGTGCCAGCCGGGACAAGGCGCAGTATTTT.

This sequence joins TRBV18 and TRBJ1-5; D uncertain. The V and J ends lost 3 bases and 4 bases respectively, with 4 bases between them. CDR3 length: 12 amino acids. Germline lookup yields CDR1 KGHSH and CDR2 LQKENI. The CDR3 protein is CASSPTNQPQHF. DNA for the CDR3: TGTGCCAGCTCACCCACTAATCAGCCCCAGCATTTT.

V usage is TRBV18 and J usage is TRBJ1-2; D might be TRBD1 (5 bases). Germline V gene sequence: CDR1 KGHSH, CDR2 LQKENI. V was pared by 2 bases and J by 2 bases, with 9 bases between. The CDR3 has 14 residues. As DNA, the CDR3 is TGTGCCAGCTCACCAGGGAAGGGGAACTATGGCTACACCTTC. It yields the protein CASSPGKGNYGYTF.

The chain employs TRBV25-1 and TRBJ2-2; 12 bases match TRBD2. This CDR3 has 17 residues. V was pared by 3 bases and J by 5 bases, with 7 bases of the junction left unmatched. Germline-derived CDR1 and CDR2 are MGHDK and SYGVNS. CDR3 coding DNA: TGTGCCAGCAGTGAGTCTCGACTAGCGGGAGTAACCGGGGAGCTGTTTTTT. This encodes CASSESRLAGVTGELFF.

The chain uses TRBV5-8 and TRBJ2-3; 7 bases match TRBD1. Germline CDR1 reads SGHTS; CDR2 reads YDEGEE. The CDR3 covers 16 residues. J lost 2 bases, V lost 4 bases, and 10 bases had no gene match. CDR3 region: CASSPGQVLYTDTQYF. The CDR3 coding sequence is TGTGCCAGCAGCCCCGGACAGGTTCTGTACACAGATACGCAGTATTTT.

The genes are TRBV25-1 and TRBJ2-3; D gene unclear. This CDR3 spans 12 amino acids. The germline V gene encodes CDR1 MGHDK and CDR2 SYGVNS. The V end lost 5 bases, the J end lost 1 base, and 4 bases lay between the germline ends. The CDR3 protein is CASSSGTDTQYF. CDR3 DNA sequence: TGTGCCAGCAGTAGCGGCACAGATACGCAGTATTTT. The complete variable domain, with remaining parts taken from reference TRBV25-1 and TRBJ2-3, reads EADIYQTPRYLVIGTGKKITLECSQTMGHDKMYWYQQDPGMELHLIHYSYGVNSTEKGDLSSESTVSRIRTEHFPLTLESARPSHTSQYLCASSSGTDTQYFGPGTRLTVL.

The chain has TRBV19 and TRBJ2-3, with D unclear. V shed 9 bases and J shed 5 bases, with 15 bases lying between them. The CDR3 contains 13 residues. The V gene's germline CDR1 is LNHDA and CDR2 SQIVND (reference sequence). CDR3 bases: TGTGCCAGCTGTTCTGCCGGGCGAGATACGCAGTATTTT. Translation gives CASCSAGRDTQYF.

The rearrangement links TRBV19 to TRBJ2-5, with no clear D. V lost 3 bases, J lost 1 base, and 6 bases lay in between. Germline CDR1 is LNHDA and CDR2 is SQIVND (reference sequence). The CDR3 has 13 amino acids. CDR3 sequence: CASSIFVQETQYF. In DNA, the CDR3 is TGTGCCAGTAGTATCTTCGTCCAAGAGACCCAGTACTTC.

The gene calls are TRBV20-1 and TRBJ2-7; weak D call: TRBD1 (6 bases). This CDR3 comprises 11 residues. CDR1 DFQATT and CDR2 SNEGSKA come from the germline V gene (reference sequence). V was pared by 4 bases and J by 5 bases, with 9 bases between. CDR3 residues: CSAKNRDEQYF. The CDR3 DNA reads as TGCAGTGCTAAGAACAGGGACGAGCAGTACTTC.

In its sample, this clone was seen a few times. The chain is built from TRBV5-6 and TRBJ2-7; the D is unclear. Trimming removed 3 bases at V and 2 bases at J, with 12 bases between. The CDR3 is made up of 14 amino acids. Germline V CDR1 and CDR2: SGHDT, YYEEEE. CDR3 in amino acids: CASSSVSAPYEQYF. For the CDR3, the DNA is TGTGCCAGCAGCTCGGTGTCGGCCCCCTACGAGCAGTACTTC.

This chain links TRBV28 with TRBJ1-5; D not resolved. The germline gives CDR1 MDHEN, CDR2 SYDVKM. The CDR3 spans 16 residues. Deletions cut 1 base from V and 0 bases from J, with 10 bases between. CDR3 sequence: CASSLLLGLSNQPQHF. DNA for the CDR3: TGTGCCAGCAGTTTATTGCTGGGCCTTAGCAATCAGCCCCAGCATTTT.

The rearrangement links TRBV5-6 to TRBJ1-3; weak D call: TRBD1 (6 bases). Germline CDR1 and CDR2: SGHDT and YYEEEE. CDR3 length equals 14 residues. V was clipped by 5 bases and J by 0 bases, with 9 bases between them. CDR3 amino acids: CASSLQGSGNTIYF. The CDR3 nucleotides read TGTGCCAGCAGTTTACAGGGCTCTGGAAACACCATATATTTT. Full variable domain (remainder filled in from reference TRBV5-6 and TRBJ1-3): DAGVTQSPTHLIKTRGQQVTLRCSPKSGHDTVSWYQQALGQGPQFIFQYYEEEERQRGNFPDRFSGHQFPNYSSELNVNALLLGDSALYLCASSLQGSGNTIYFGEGSWLTVV.

V gene TRBV5-1 combines with J gene TRBJ2-5; D gene uncertain. Germline CDR1 and CDR2: SGHRS and YFSETQ. V was shortened by 1 base and J by 3 bases, with 7 bases between the two germline ends. CDR3 length equals 13 residues. The CDR3 here is CASSLIPEETQYF. CDR3 nucleotides: TGCGCCAGCAGCTTGATCCCTGAAGAGACCCAGTACTTC.